The rows below give T cell receptor beta chains drawn from one sample of a study of T cells in Graves' hyperthyroidism and ophthalmopathy. From the multiplex PCR reads, TCRdb called clonotypes with MiXCR, one entry per CDR3 protein. The sample consists of roughly 580,000 distinct CDR3 sequences, over 11% of them appearing once. The specimen sequenced was blood. The receptors originated from a woman aged 25 to 39 with Graves' hyperthyroidism that later progressed to Graves' ophthalmopathy. CDR3s include the opening cysteine and the closing phenylalanine or tryptophan. A D gene is named only where the DNA matches it firmly. Rows give clone size only sometimes, using once, few, many, or a class for an expanded clone.

v_call: TRBV4-3; d_call: TRBD2; clone_size: few; j_call: TRBJ2-1; cdr3_aa: CASSEGTSGRALNEQFF; cdr3_nt: TGCGCCAGCAGCGAAGGGACTAGCGGGAGGGCCTTGAATGAGCAGTTCTTC
v_call: TRBV20-1; d_call: TRBD1; clone_size: few; j_call: TRBJ2-3; cdr3_aa: CSARDYRGPHTDTQYF; cdr3_nt: TGCAGTGCTAGAGATTACAGGGGGCCACACACAGATACGCAGTATTTT
v_call: TRBV18; d_call: .; clone_size: many; j_call: TRBJ2-7; cdr3_aa: CASSPPGENEQYF; cdr3_nt: TGTGCCAGCTCACCACCGGGGGAAAACGAGCAGTACTTC
v_call: TRBV7-9; d_call: .; clone_size: many; j_call: TRBJ2-2; cdr3_aa: CASSHNAGTGELFF; cdr3_nt: TGTGCCAGCAGCCACAATGCTGGAACCGGGGAGCTGTTTTTT
v_call: TRBV5-4; d_call: TRBD1; clone_size: .; j_call: TRBJ1-2; cdr3_aa: CASSSTGILYGYTF; cdr3_nt: TGTGCCAGCAGCTCGACAGGGATCCTCTATGGCTACACCTTC
v_call: TRBV2; d_call: TRBD2; clone_size: many; j_call: TRBJ2-1; cdr3_aa: CASCLGLQYNEQFF; cdr3_nt: TGTGCCAGCTGTCTGGGACTACAGTACAATGAGCAGTTCTTC
v_call: TRBV7-2; d_call: TRBD2; clone_size: many; j_call: TRBJ2-1; cdr3_aa: CASSLGREYNEQFF; cdr3_nt: TGTGCCAGCAGCTTAGGGCGGGAGTACAATGAGCAGTTCTTC
v_call: TRBV5-1; d_call: .; clone_size: .; j_call: TRBJ2-3; cdr3_aa: CASGLGGPSSTDTQYF; cdr3_nt: TGCGCCAGCGGGTTGGGCGGACCCTCTAGCACAGATACGCAGTATTTT
v_call: TRBV12-3/TRBV12-4; d_call: .; clone_size: many; j_call: TRBJ2-5; cdr3_aa: CASSLDPDNQETQYF; cdr3_nt: TGTGCCAGCAGTTTAGATCCGGACAACCAAGAGACCCAGTACTTC
v_call: TRBV20-1; d_call: .; clone_size: .; j_call: TRBJ1-6; cdr3_aa: CSALQSGASGFNSPLHF; cdr3_nt: TGCAGTGCCTTACAGTCGGGGGCATCGGGTTTTAATTCACCCCTCCACTTT
v_call: TRBV19; d_call: TRBD1; clone_size: many; j_call: TRBJ1-1; cdr3_aa: CATGQGVGTEAFF; cdr3_nt: TGTGCCACCGGACAGGGGGTAGGGACTGAAGCTTTCTTT
v_call: TRBV6-1; d_call: .; clone_size: .; j_call: TRBJ2-5; cdr3_aa: CASREGREETQYF; cdr3_nt: TGTGCCAGCAGGGAAGGGAGAGAAGAGACCCAGTACTTC
v_call: TRBV7-2; d_call: .; clone_size: many; j_call: TRBJ1-1; cdr3_aa: CASSLEWGTNTEAFF; cdr3_nt: TGTGCCAGCAGCTTAGAATGGGGGACGAACACTGAAGCTTTCTTT
v_call: TRBV12-3/TRBV12-4; d_call: TRBD2; clone_size: few; j_call: TRBJ2-7; cdr3_aa: CASSPGPLAGVYEQYF; cdr3_nt: TGTGCCAGCAGTCCCGGCCCGCTAGCGGGGGTCTACGAGCAGTACTTC